The subject of this entry is one TCR beta chain. The data belong to a study of human T cells and chemical hapten exposure. TCRdb analysed the RACE reads with MiXCR anew, one entry per CDR3 protein. The table has some 96,000 distinct CDR3 sequences, about 9% seen once. Trimming took off 6 bases at V and 0 bases at J, with 12 bases between the two ends. The CDR3 is made up of 14 amino acids. Germline loops: CDR1 SGHRS, CDR2 YFSETQ. Time point of the sample: patch test 2, 6 weeks after DPC sensitization. The sample's treatment: therapeutic diphenylcyclopropenone sensitization with weekly scalp DPC. The clonotype originates from a woman aged 40 to 50 with alopecia areata. Some clones in this sample may be carry-over from other donors' samples. The sample in question was whole blood, obtained in connection with sensitization to the hapten diphenylcyclopropenone (DPC). This rearrangement joins TRBV5-1 to TRBJ1-1; D is uncertain. CDR3 region: CASKQQTMNTEAFF. CDR3 coding DNA: TGCGCCAGCAAGCAACAAACTATGAACACTGAAGCTTTCTTT.